The following is a T cell receptor beta chain sequence with its context. Germline loops: CDR1 MNHNS, CDR2 SASEGT. Germline trimming cut 2 bases from V and 7 bases from J; bases unmatched to any gene: 9. The CDR3 has 15 amino acids. The sample comes from a study of T cell changes during pregnancy in multiple sclerosis. The repertoire was sequenced with immunoSEQ multiplex PCR; TCRdb's copy has only in-frame clones and lacks some. The sample carries 55,000 to 65,000 clones, around 90% recorded once. The source material was peripheral blood, sampled in the second trimester of pregnancy. The TCR comes from a female donor with multiple sclerosis, enrolled in a pregnancy study. The V call is TRBV6-1, the J call TRBJ2-5; 8 nucleotides align to TRBD1. The CDR3 sequence is CASSEPGQGYGTQYF. The CDR3 DNA reads TGTGCCAGCAGTGAACCAGGACAGGGTTATGGGACCCAGTACTTC.